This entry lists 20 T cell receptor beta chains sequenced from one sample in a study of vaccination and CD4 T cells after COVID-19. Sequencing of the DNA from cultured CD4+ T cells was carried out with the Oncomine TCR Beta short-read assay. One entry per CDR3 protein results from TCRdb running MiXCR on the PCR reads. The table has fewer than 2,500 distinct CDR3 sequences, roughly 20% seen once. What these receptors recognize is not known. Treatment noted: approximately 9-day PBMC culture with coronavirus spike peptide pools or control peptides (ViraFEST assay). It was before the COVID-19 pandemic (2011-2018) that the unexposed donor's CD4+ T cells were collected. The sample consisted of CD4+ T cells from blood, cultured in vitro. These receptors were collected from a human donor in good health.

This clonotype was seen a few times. The CDR3 loop is CASSFGRVNTEAFF. The CDR3 bases are TGTGCCAGCAGCTTTGGCAGGGTGAACACTGAAGCTTTCTTT. V is TRBV5-5 and J is TRBJ1-1, with a possible D match to TRBD1 (5 bases). The CDR3 runs to 14 residues. V was shortened by 2 bases and J by 0 bases, with 8 bases between the two germline ends. Germline-derived CDR1 and CDR2 are SGHKS and YYEKEE (reference sequence).

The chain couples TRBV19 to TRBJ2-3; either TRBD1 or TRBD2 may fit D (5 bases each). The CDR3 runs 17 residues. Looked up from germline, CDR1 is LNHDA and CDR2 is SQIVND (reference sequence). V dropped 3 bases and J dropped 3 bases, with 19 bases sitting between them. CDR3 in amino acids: CASSILAGRASTDTQYF. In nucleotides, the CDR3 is TGTGCCAGTAGTATTCTCGCGGGCAGGGCTAGTACAGATACGCAGTATTTT.

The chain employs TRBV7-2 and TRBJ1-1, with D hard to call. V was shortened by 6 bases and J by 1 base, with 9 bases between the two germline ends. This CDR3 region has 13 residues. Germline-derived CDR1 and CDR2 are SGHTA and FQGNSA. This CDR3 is CASRRQQNTEAFF. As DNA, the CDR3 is TGTGCCAGCAGGCGGCAGCAGAACACTGAAGCTTTCTTT.

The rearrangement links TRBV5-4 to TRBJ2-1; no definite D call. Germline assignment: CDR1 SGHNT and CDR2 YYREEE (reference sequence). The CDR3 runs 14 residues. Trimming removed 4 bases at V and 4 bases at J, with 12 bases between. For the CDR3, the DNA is TGTGCCAGCAGCCCCAGACAAGGGTACAATGAGCAGTTCTTC. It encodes CASSPRQGYNEQFF.

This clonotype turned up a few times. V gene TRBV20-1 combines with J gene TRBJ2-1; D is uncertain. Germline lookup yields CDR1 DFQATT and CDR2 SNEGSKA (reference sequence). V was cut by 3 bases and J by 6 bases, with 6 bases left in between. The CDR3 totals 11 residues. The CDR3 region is CSASQSNEQFF. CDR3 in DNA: TGCAGTGCTAGTCAGAGCAATGAGCAGTTCTTC.

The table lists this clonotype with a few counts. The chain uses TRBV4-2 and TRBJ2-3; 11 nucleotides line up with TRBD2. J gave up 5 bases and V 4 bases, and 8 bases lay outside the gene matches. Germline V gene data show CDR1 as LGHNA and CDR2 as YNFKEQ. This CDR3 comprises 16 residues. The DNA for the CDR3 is TGTGCCAGCAGCCGGGGGGAGACTAGCGGGGAAGATACGCAGTATTTT. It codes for CASSRGETSGEDTQYF.

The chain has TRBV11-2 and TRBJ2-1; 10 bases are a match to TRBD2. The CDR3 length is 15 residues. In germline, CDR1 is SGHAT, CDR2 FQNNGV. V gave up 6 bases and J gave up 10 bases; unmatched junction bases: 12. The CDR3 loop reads CASSRDSLAGVEQFF. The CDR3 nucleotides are TGTGCCAGCAGTCGAGACAGCCTAGCGGGAGTCGAGCAGTTCTTC.

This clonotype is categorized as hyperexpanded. CDR3: CSARVWTGNTIYF. CDR3 bases: TGCAGTGCTAGAGTCTGGACAGGAAACACCATATATTTT. The rearrangement uses TRBV20-1 and TRBJ1-3; tentative D call: TRBD1 (5 bases). In germline, CDR1 is DFQATT, CDR2 SNEGSKA (reference sequence). The ends were cut back, 1 base at V and 4 bases at J, with 8 bases in the middle. The CDR3 covers 13 residues.

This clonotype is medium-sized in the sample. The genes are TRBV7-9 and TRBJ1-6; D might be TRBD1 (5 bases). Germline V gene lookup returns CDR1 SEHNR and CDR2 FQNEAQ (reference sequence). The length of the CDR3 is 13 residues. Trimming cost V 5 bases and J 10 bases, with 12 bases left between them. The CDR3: CASSTPGSSPLHF. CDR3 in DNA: TGTGCCAGCAGCACCCCAGGGAGCTCACCCCTCCACTTT.

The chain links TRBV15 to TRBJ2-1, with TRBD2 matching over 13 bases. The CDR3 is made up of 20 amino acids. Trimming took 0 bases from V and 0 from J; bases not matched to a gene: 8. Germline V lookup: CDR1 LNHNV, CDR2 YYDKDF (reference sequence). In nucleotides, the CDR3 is TGTGCCACCAGCAGAGAAAGACTAGCGGGGGGACCTCGCTCCTACAATGAGCAGTTCTTC. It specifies CATSRERLAGGPRSYNEQFF.

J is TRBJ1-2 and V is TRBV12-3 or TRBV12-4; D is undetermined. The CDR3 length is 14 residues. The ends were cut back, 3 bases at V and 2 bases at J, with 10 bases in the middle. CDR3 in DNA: TGTGCCAGCAGTTTCGGGCAGACAAACTATGGCTACACCTTC. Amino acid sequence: CASSFGQTNYGYTF.

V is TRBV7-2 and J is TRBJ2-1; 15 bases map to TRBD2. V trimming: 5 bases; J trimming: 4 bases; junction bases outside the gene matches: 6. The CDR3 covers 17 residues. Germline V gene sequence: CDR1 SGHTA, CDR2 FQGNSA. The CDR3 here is CASSTRTSGRVYNEQFF. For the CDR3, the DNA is TGTGCCAGCAGCACCCGGACTAGCGGGAGGGTATACAATGAGCAGTTCTTC.

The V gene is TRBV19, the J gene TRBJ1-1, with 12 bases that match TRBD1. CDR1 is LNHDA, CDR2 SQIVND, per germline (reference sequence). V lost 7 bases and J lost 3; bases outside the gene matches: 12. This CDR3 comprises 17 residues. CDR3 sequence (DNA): TGTGCCAGTACCCCGGGACAGGGGGCGTATCGTGACACTGAAGCTTTCTTT. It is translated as CASTPGQGAYRDTEAFF.

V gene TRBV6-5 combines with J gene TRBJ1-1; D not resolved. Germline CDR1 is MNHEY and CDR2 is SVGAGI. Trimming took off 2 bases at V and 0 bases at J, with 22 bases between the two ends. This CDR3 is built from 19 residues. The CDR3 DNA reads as TGTGCCAGCAGTTACGTTGCAAATTCTAGGTATGGGATGAACACTGAAGCTTTCTTT. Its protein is CASSYVANSRYGMNTEAFF.

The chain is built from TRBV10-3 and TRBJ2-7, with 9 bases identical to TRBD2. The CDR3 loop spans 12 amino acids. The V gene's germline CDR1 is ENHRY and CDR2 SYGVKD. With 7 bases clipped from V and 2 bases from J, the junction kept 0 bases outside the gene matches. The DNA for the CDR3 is TGTGCCATCAAGCGGGAGGCCTACGAGCAGTACTTC. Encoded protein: CAIKREAYEQYF.

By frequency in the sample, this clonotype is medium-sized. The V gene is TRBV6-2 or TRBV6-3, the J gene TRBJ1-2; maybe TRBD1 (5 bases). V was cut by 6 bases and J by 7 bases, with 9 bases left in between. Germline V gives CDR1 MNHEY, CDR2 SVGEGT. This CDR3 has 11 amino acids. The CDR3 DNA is TGTGCCAGCAGCAACGGGGGTGGCTACACCTTC. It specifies CASSNGGGYTF.

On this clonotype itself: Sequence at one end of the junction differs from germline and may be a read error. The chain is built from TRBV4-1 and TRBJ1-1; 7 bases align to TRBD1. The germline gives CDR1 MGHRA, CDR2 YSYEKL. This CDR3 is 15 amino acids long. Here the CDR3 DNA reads TGCGCCAGCAGCAAAGACAGGGCCATGAACACTGAAGCTTTCTTT. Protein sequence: CASSKDRAMNTEAFF.

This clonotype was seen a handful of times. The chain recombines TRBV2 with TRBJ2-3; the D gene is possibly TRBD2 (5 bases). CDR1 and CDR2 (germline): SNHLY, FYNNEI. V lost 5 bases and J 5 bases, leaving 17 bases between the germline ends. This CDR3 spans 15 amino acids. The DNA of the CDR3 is TGTGCCAGCAGTCTGGACTTCACTGTGGGAGATACGCAGTATTTT. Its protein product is CASSLDFTVGDTQYF.

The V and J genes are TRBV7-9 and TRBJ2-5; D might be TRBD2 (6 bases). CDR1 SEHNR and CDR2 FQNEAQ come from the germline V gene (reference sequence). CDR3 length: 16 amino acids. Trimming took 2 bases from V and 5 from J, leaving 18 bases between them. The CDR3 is CASSLIESGERETQYF. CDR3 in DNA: TGTGCCAGCAGCTTAATAGAGTCGGGGGAGAGGGAGACCCAGTACTTC.

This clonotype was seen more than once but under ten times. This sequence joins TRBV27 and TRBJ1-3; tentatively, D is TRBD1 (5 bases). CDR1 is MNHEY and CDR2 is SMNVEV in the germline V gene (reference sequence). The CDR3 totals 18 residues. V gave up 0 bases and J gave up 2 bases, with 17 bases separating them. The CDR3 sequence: CASSLSGWGAGAGNTIYF. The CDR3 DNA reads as TGTGCCAGCAGTTTATCGGGTTGGGGCGCCGGGGCTGGAAACACCATATATTTT.